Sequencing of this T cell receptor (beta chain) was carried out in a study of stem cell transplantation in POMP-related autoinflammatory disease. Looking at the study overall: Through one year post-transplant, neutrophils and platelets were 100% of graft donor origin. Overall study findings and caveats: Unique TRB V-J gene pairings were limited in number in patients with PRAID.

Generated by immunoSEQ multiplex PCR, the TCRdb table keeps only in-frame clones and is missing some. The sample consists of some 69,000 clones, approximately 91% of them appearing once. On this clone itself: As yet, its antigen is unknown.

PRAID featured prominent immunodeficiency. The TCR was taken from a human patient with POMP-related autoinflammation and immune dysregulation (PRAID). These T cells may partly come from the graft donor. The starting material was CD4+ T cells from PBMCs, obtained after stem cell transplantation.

CDR3 region: CASRTSGSRAYEQYF. DNA of the CDR3: TGTGCCAGCAGAACTAGCGGGAGTAGGGCCTACGAGCAGTACTTC. The chain has TRBV6-5 and TRBJ2-7, with 11 positions matching TRBD2. The CDR3 extends over 15 amino acids. V was clipped by 6 bases and J by 2 bases; unmatched bases: 6. The germline V gene has CDR1 MNHEY and CDR2 SVGAGI.